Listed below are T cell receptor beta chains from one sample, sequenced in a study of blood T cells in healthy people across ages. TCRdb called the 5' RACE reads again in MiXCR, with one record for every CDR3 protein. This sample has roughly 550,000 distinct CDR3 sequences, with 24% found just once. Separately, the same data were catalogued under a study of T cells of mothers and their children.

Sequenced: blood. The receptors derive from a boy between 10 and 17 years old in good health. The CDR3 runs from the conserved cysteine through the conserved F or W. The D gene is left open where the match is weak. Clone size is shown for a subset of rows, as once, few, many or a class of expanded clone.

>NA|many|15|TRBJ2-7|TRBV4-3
CASSPGRGIFNEQYF
TGCGCCAGCAGCCCCGGCCGGGGGATCTTCAACGAGCAGTACTTC
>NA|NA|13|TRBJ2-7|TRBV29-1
CSVGSASRGEQYF
TGCAGCGTTGGGTCGGCTAGCAGGGGCGAGCAGTACTTC
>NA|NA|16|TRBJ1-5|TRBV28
CASTEIRSVSNQPQHF
TGTGCCAGCACCGAAATCAGGTCGGTAAGCAATCAGCCCCAGCATTTT
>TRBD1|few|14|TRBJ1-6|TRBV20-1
CSASRQGPNSPLHF
TGCAGTGCTAGTCGACAGGGGCCGAATTCACCCCTCCACTTT
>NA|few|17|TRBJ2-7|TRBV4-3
CASSQERFGLSSYEQYF
TGCGCCAGCAGCCAAGAACGTTTCGGACTCAGCTCCTACGAGCAGTACTTC
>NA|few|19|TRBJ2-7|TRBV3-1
CASSQDRGQGGRMLYEQYF
TGTGCCAGCAGCCAAGATCGTGGACAGGGAGGGCGGATGCTCTACGAGCAGTACTTC
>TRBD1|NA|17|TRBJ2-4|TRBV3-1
CASSQDLGQGISNIQYF
TGTGCCAGCAGCCAAGATCTCGGACAGGGTATCTCAAACATTCAGTACTTC
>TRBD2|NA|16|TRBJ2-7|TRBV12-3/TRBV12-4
CASRGGWTSVESEQYF
TGTGCCAGCAGGGGGGGTTGGACTAGCGTCGAGAGCGAGCAGTACTTC
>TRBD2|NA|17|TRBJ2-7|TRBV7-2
CASSQRDRLAFPPEQYF
TGTGCCAGCAGTCAACGAGACAGACTAGCGTTTCCACCCGAGCAGTACTTC
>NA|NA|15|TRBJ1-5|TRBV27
CASRVTAYSNQPQHF
TGTGCCAGCAGGGTGACAGCTTATAGCAATCAGCCCCAGCATTTT
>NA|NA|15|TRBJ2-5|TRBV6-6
CASSYSGGTQETQYF
TGTGCCAGCAGTTACTCCGGGGGCACTCAAGAGACCCAGTACTTC
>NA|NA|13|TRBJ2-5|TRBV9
CASSVNPAETQYF
TGTGCCAGCAGCGTAAACCCAGCAGAGACCCAGTACTTC
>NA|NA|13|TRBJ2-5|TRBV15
CATARGRQETQYF
TGTGCCACCGCCAGGGGAAGGCAAGAGACCCAGTACTTC
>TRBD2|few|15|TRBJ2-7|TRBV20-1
CSARDNSGRVYEQYF
TGCAGTGCTAGAGATAATAGCGGGAGGGTGTACGAGCAGTACTTC
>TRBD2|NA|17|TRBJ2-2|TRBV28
CASSFPGLAGVTGELFF
TGTGCCAGCAGTTTCCCGGGACTAGCGGGAGTCACCGGGGAGCTGTTTTTT
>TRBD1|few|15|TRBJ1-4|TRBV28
CASSSAGTGASELFF
TGTGCCAGCAGTTCCGCCGGGACAGGGGCCTCTGAACTGTTTTTT
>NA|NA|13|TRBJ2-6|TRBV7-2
CASNQWGANVLTF
TGTGCCAGCAACCAGTGGGGGGCCAACGTCCTGACTTTC
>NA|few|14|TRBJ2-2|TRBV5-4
CASSLITGTGELFF
TGTGCCAGCAGCTTGATTACGGGAACCGGGGAGCTGTTTTTT
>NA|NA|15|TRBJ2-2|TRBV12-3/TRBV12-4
CASTLRRSGSGELFF
TGTGCCAGCACCCTGCGGCGATCGGGTAGCGGGGAGCTGTTTTTT
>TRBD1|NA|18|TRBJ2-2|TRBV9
CASSVGPGQGRNTGELFF
TGTGCCAGCAGCGTAGGGCCGGGACAGGGGCGAAACACCGGGGAGCTGTTTTTT
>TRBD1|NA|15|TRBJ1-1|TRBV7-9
CASSLRQGSDTEAFF
TGTGCCAGCAGCCTAAGACAGGGTTCGGACACTGAAGCTTTCTTT
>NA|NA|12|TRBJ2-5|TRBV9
CASSDARETQYF
TGTGCCAGCAGCGACGCCCGAGAGACCCAGTACTTC
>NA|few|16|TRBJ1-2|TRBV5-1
CASSLEANPVDYGYTF
TGCGCCAGCAGCTTGGAGGCCAACCCGGTGGACTATGGCTACACCTTC
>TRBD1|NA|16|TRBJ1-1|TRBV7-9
CASSTHGTGVWTEAFF
TGTGCCAGCAGCACCCACGGGACAGGGGTTTGGACTGAAGCTTTCTTT
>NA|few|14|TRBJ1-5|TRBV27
CASSMGDTYQPQHF
TGTGCCAGCAGTATGGGGGACACTTATCAGCCCCAGCATTTT
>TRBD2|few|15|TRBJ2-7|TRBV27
CASRTTSGSYYEQYF
TGTGCCAGCAGGACTACTAGCGGGAGTTACTACGAGCAGTACTTC
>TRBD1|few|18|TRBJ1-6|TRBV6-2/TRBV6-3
CASSPDRGESSYNSPLHF
TGTGCCAGCAGCCCGGACAGGGGTGAGAGCTCCTATAATTCACCCCTCCACTTT
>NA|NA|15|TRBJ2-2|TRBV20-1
CSARSQGPNTGELFF
TGCAGTGCTAGGAGCCAGGGTCCGAACACCGGGGAGCTGTTTTTT
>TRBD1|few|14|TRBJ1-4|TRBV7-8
CASSQGGPNEKLFF
TGTGCCAGCAGCCAGGGGGGGCCGAATGAAAAACTGTTTTTT
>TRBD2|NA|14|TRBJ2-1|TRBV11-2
CASSPLAGADEQFF
TGTGCCAGCAGCCCCTTAGCGGGAGCTGATGAGCAGTTCTTC
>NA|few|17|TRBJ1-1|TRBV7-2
CASSHLPPGRRNTEAFF
TGTGCCAGCAGCCACCTCCCACCGGGCAGACGGAACACTGAAGCTTTCTTT
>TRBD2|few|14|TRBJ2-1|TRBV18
CASSPTSGYNEQFF
TGTGCCAGCTCACCGACTAGCGGATACAATGAGCAGTTCTTC
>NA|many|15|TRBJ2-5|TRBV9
CASSLWGSIGETQYF
TGTGCCAGCAGTCTGTGGGGATCAATTGGAGAGACCCAGTACTTC